A single sample gave rise to the 9 T cell receptor beta chains below, sequenced in a study of T cell changes during pregnancy in multiple sclerosis. Assay used: immunoSEQ multiplex PCR; TCRdb lists only in-frame clones, some missing. Of 70,000 or so clones in the sample, 91% were seen once. The specimen was peripheral blood, collected in the third trimester of pregnancy. The receptors derive from a female donor in good health, enrolled as a control in a pregnancy study.

The chain links TRBV19 to TRBJ1-1; D call uncertain. Germline CDR1 reads LNHDA; CDR2 reads SQIVND (reference sequence). V was cut by 4 bases and J by 5 bases, with 11 bases left in between. CDR3 size: 13 residues. CDR3 nucleotide sequence: TGTGCCAGTAGTACACCCCGGAGGACTGAAGCTTTCTTT. Its protein is CASSTPRRTEAFF.

This clone was observed a few times. The chain carries TRBV28 and TRBJ1-1; D unclear. CDR1 and CDR2 (germline): MDHEN, SYDVKM. This CDR3 has 12 residues. V was pared by 2 bases and J by 11 bases, with 12 bases between. Here the CDR3 reads CASSLGAQAAFF. Written as DNA, the CDR3 is TGTGCCAGCAGTTTAGGTGCTCAGGCGGCTTTCTTT.

This clone was seen once. The gene calls are TRBV9 and TRBJ1-3; D is unresolved. This CDR3 has 16 amino acids. V lost 4 bases and J lost 2, with 16 bases in between. Germline assignment: CDR1 SGDLS and CDR2 YYNGEE. CDR3 nucleotide sequence: TGTGCCAGCAGCATAAAAGGAACTGGGCCTGGAAACACCATATATTTT. Protein: CASSIKGTGPGNTIYF.

The chain links TRBV7-8 to TRBJ2-7; weak D call: TRBD2 (5 bases). The germline V gene encodes CDR1 SGHVS and CDR2 FQNEAQ. Trimming took 0 bases from V and 7 from J, leaving 13 bases between them. The CDR3 totals 14 residues. The CDR3: CASSLAQTRKEQYF. In nucleotides, the CDR3 is TGTGCCAGCAGCTTAGCGCAAACTAGGAAAGAGCAGTACTTC.

J is TRBJ2-7 and V is TRBV27; possibly TRBD1 for D (6 bases). The CDR3 contains 16 residues. With 2 bases removed from V and 3 bases from J, the gap between germline ends came to 17 bases. Germline V CDR1 and CDR2: MNHEY, SMNVEV (reference sequence). Here the CDR3 reads CASSLRGSGHNYEQYF. The CDR3 DNA follows: TGTGCCAGCAGTTTAAGAGGATCGGGACACAACTACGAGCAGTACTTC.

This chain uses TRBV14 with TRBJ2-7; 9 bases match TRBD1. This CDR3 has 14 residues. CDR1 is SGHDN, CDR2 FVKESK, per germline. V dropped 3 bases and J dropped 6; count of bases not matched to a gene: 6. CDR3 nucleotide sequence: TGTGCCAGCAGCCAGCTACAGGGGGCGGGCGAGCAGTACTTC. It encodes CASSQLQGAGEQYF. Drawing the rest from reference TRBV14 and TRBJ2-7, the complete variable domain is EAGVTQFPSHSVIEKGQTVTLRCDPISGHDNLYWYRRVMGKEIKFLLHFVKESKQDESGMPNNRFLAERTGGTYSTLKVQPAELEDSGVYFCASSQLQGAGEQYFGPGTRLTVT.

The CDR3 loop is CASSLGGSSYNEQFF. CDR3 bases: TGTGCCAGCAGCTTAGGCGGAAGCTCCTACAATGAGCAGTTCTTC. J is TRBJ2-1 and V is TRBV11-2, with no clear D. Germline V gene lookup returns CDR1 SGHAT and CDR2 FQNNGV. Between the trimmed V and J ends, which lost 1 base and 0 bases, there was a span of 7 bases. This CDR3 is 15 amino acids long.

The DNA for the CDR3 is TGTGCCAGCAGCGTAGGGTTGGGAGGGGCGTTTGGCTACACCTTC. This encodes CASSVGLGGAFGYTF. V gene TRBV9 combines with J gene TRBJ1-2; tentative D call: TRBD1 (5 bases). V shed 0 bases and J shed 7 bases, with 16 bases lying between them. The CDR3 is 15 amino acids. The germline gives CDR1 SGDLS, CDR2 YYNGEE. Full variable domain (outside the CDR3, taken from reference TRBV9 and TRBJ1-2): DSGVTQTPKHLITATGQRVTLRCSPRSGDLSVYWYQQSLDQGLQFLIQYYNGEERAKGNILERFSAQQFPDLHSELNLSSLELGDSALYFCASSVGLGGAFGYTFGSGTRLTVV.

The rearrangement links TRBV19 to TRBJ1-5; a weak D match, TRBD1 (5 bases). The germline V and J ends were trimmed by 10 bases and 4 bases, with 17 bases remaining between them. Germline CDR1 is LNHDA and CDR2 is SQIVND (reference sequence). This CDR3 spans 14 amino acids. The CDR3 protein is CATKVGGTNQPQHF. As DNA, the CDR3 is TGTGCCACTAAAGTGGGGGGTACTAATCAGCCCCAGCATTTT.